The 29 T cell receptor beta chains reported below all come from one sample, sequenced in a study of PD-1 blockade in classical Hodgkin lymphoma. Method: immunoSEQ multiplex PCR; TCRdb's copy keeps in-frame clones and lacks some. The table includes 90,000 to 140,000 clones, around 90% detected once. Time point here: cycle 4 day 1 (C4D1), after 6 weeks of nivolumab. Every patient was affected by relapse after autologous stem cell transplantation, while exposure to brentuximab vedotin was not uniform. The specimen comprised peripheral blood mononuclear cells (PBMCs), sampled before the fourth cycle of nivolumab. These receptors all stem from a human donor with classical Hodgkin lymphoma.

CDR3 nucleotide sequence: TGTGCCAGCAGCTTTGGGCTCGGCGAGCAGTACTTC. Translated, it gives CASSFGLGEQYF. The chain is built from TRBV5-8 and TRBJ2-7; no firm D call. This CDR3 has 12 residues. Per germline, CDR1 SGHTS and CDR2 YDEGEE. V was shortened by 2 bases and J by 6 bases, with 9 bases between the two germline ends.

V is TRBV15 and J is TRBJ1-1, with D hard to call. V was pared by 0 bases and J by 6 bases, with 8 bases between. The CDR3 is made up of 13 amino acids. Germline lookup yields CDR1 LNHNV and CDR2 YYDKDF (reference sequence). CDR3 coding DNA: TGTGCCACCAGCAGAGATGTAGGTCCTGAAGCTTTCTTT. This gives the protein CATSRDVGPEAFF.

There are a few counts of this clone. CDR3 residues: CASSPLETGGEAFF. CDR3 sequence (DNA): TGTGCCAGCTCACCACTAGAGACAGGGGGCGAAGCTTTCTTT. V and J are TRBV18 and TRBJ1-1, with 10 bases that match TRBD1. CDR1 and CDR2 from the germline V gene are KGHSH and LQKENI. This CDR3 region has 14 residues. Losses at the gene ends were 1 base for V and 8 bases for J; bases not matched to a gene: 4.

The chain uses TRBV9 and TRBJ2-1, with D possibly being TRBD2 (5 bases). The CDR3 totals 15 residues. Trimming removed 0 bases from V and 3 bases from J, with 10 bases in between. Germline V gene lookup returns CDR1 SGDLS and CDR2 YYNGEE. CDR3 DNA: TGTGCCAGCAGCGTAGCCTCGGGATTCTACAATGAGCAGTTCTTC. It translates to CASSVASGFYNEQFF.

Here the CDR3 reads CASSLEDTSNQPQHF. The CDR3 DNA follows: TGTGCCAGCAGCTTAGAGGACACTAGCAATCAGCCCCAGCATTTT. The chain combines TRBV7-9 with TRBJ1-5, with D maybe TRBD1 (5 bases). V was pared by 1 base and J by 0 bases, with 7 bases between. The V gene's germline CDR1 is SEHNR and CDR2 FQNEAQ (reference sequence). CDR3 size: 15 residues.

CDR3 loop: CASSQGTSRFYEQYF. CDR3 nucleotide sequence: TGTGCCAGCAGTCAGGGGACTAGCAGATTCTACGAGCAGTACTTC. The chain links TRBV11-2 to TRBJ2-7, with 9 bases fitting TRBD2. J was trimmed by 3 bases and V by 6 bases; bases with no gene match: 9. The CDR3 covers 15 residues. The germline gives CDR1 SGHAT, CDR2 FQNNGV.

CDR3 amino acids: CASTLLPGFKETQYF. The CDR3 DNA is TGTGCCAGCACTCTACTACCGGGCTTTAAAGAGACCCAGTACTTC. The chain carries TRBV28 and TRBJ2-5; D call uncertain. This CDR3 has 15 residues. V was clipped by 7 bases and J by 3 bases, with 18 bases between them. Germline CDR1 reads MDHEN; CDR2 reads SYDVKM.

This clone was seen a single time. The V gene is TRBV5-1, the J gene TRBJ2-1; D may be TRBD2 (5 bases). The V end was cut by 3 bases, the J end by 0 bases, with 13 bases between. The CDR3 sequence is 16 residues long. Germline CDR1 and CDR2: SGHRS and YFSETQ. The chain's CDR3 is CASSSSSGSSYNEQFF. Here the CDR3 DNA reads TGCGCCAGCAGCTCCTCGAGCGGAAGCTCCTACAATGAGCAGTTCTTC. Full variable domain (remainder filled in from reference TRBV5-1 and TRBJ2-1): KAGVTQTPRYLIKTRGQQVTLSCSPISGHRSVSWYQQTPGQGLQFLFEYFSETQRNKGNFPGRFSGRQFSNSRSEMNVSTLELGDSALYLCASSSSSGSSYNEQFFGPGTRLTVL.

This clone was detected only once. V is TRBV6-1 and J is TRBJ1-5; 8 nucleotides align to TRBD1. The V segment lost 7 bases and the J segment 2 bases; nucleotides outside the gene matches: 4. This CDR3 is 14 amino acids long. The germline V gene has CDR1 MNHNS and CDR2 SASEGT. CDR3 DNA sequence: TGTGCCAGCATTGAGGGACAGGGCAATCAGCCCCAGCATTTT. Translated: CASIEGQGNQPQHF.

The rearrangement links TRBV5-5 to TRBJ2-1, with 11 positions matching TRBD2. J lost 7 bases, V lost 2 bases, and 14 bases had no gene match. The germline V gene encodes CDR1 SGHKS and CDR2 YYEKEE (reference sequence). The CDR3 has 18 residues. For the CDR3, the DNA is TGTGCCAGCAGCTTTATTCGAACTAGCGGGAGTGGTAGGAATGAGCAGTTCTTC. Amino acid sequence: CASSFIRTSGSGRNEQFF.

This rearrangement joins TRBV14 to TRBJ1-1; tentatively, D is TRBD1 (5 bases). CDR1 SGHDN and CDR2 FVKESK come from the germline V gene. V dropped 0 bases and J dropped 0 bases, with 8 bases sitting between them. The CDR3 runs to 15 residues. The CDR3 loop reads CASSQEGTMNTEAFF. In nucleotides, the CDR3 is TGTGCCAGCAGCCAAGAGGGGACGATGAACACTGAAGCTTTCTTT.

The CDR3 is CASSPPKSGANVLTF. The CDR3 DNA reads as TGTGCCAGCAGCCCTCCTAAGTCTGGGGCCAACGTCCTGACTTTC. The chain carries TRBV5-5 and TRBJ2-6; D not certain. This CDR3 has 15 amino acids. The germline V gene has CDR1 SGHKS and CDR2 YYEKEE (reference sequence). Trimming left V 4 bases short and J 1 base short, with 9 bases between.

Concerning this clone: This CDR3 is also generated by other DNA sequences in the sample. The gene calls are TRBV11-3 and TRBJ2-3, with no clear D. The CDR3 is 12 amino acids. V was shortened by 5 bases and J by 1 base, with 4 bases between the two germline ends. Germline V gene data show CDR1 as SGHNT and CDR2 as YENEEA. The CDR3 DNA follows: TGTGCCAGCAGCACAGGCACAGATACGCAGTATTTT. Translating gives CASSTGTDTQYF.

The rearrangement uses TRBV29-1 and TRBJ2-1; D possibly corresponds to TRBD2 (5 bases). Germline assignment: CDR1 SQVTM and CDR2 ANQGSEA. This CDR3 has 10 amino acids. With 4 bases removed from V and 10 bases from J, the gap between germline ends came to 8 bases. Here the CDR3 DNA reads TGCAGCGTTGCAGAGCGGGAGCAGTTCTTC. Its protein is CSVAEREQFF.

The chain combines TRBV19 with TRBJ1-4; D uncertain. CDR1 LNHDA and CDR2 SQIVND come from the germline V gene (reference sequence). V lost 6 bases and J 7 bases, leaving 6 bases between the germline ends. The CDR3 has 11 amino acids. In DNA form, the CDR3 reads TGTGCCAGTAGCCCTGGTGAAAAACTGTTTTTT. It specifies CASSPGEKLFF.

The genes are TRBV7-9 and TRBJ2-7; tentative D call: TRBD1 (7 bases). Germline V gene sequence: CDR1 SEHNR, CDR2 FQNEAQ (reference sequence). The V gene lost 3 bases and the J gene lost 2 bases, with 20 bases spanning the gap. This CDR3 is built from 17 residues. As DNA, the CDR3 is TGTGCCAGCAGCTTCCGACCTGACAGGGCTAGCGCCTACGAGCAGTACTTC. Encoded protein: CASSFRPDRASAYEQYF.

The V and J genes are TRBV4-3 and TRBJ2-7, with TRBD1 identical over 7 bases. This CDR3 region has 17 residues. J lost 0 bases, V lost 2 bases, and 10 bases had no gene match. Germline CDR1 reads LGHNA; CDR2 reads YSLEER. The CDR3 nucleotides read TGCGCCAGCAGCCAACTGCCGGGACAGCTCTTCTCCTACGAGCAGTACTTC. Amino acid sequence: CASSQLPGQLFSYEQYF.

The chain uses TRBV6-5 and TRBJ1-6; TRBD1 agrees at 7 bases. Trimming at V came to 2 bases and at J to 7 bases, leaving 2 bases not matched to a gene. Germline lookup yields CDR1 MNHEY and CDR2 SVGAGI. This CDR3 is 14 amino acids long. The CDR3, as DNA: TGTGCCAGCAGTTACGAACAGGGGAATTCACCCCTCCACTTT. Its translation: CASSYEQGNSPLHF.

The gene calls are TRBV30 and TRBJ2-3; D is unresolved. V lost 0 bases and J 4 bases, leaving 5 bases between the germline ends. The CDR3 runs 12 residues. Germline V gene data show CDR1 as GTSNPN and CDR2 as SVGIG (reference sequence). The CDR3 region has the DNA TGTGCCTGGAGTGTACAGTCAGATACGCAGTATTTT. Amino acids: CAWSVQSDTQYF.

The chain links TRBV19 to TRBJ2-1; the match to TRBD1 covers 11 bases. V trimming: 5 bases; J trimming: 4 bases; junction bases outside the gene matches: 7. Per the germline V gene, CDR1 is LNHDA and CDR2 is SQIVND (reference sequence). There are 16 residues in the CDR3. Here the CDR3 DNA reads TGTGCCAGTAGTCCCCTGGGGACAGGGGGTTACAATGAGCAGTTCTTC. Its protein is CASSPLGTGGYNEQFF.

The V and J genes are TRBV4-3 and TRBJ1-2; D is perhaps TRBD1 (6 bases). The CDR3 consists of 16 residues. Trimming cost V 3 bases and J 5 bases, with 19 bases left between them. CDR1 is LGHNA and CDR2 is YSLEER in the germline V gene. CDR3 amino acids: CASSHRGESLIYGYTF. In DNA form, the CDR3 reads TGCGCCAGCAGCCATAGGGGGGAGTCCCTTATTTATGGCTACACCTTC.

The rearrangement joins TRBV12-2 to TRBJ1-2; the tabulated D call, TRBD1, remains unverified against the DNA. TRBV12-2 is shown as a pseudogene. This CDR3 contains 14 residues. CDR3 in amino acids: CASRSRTADYGYTF. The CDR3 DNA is TGTGCAAGTCGCTCGCGGACAGCTGACTATGGCTACACCTTC.

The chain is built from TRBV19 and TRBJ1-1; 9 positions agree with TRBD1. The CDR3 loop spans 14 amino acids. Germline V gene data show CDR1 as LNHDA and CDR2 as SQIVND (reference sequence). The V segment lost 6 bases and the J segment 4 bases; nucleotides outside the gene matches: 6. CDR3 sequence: CASSAQGAVTEAFF. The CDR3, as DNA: TGTGCCAGTAGCGCACAGGGGGCGGTCACTGAAGCTTTCTTT.

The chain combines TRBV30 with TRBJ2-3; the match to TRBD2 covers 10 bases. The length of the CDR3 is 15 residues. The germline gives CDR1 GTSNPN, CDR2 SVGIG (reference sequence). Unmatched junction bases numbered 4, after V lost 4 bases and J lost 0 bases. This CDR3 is CAWTLTSGSTDTQYF. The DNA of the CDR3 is TGTGCCTGGACCCTGACTAGCGGGAGCACAGATACGCAGTATTTT.

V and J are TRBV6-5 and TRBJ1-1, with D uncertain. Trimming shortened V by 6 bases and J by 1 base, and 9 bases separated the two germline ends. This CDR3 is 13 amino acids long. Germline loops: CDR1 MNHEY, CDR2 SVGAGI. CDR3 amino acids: CASRITANTEAFF. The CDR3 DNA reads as TGTGCCAGCAGAATAACAGCGAACACTGAAGCTTTCTTT.

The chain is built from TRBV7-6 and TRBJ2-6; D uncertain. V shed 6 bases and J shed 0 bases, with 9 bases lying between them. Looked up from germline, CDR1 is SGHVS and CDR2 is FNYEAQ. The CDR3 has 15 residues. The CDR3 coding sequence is TGTGCCAGCAGGGCAGAATCCTCTGGGGCCAACGTCCTGACTTTC. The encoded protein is CASRAESSGANVLTF.

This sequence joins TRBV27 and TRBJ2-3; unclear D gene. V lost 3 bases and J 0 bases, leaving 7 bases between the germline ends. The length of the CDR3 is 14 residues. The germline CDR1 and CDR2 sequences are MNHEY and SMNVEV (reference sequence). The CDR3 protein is CASSFLPSTDTQYF. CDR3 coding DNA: TGTGCCAGCAGTTTTCTGCCTAGCACAGATACGCAGTATTTT.

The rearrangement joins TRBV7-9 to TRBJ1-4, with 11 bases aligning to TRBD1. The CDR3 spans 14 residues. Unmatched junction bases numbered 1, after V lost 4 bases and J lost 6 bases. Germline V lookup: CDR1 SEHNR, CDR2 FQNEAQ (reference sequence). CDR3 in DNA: TGTGCCAGCAGCTCGGGACAGGGGGATGAAAAACTGTTTTTT. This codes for CASSSGQGDEKLFF. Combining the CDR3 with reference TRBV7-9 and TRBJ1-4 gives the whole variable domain DTGVSQNPRHKITKRGQNVTFRCDPISEHNRLYWYRQTLGQGPEFLTYFQNEAQLEKSRLLSDRFSAERPKGSFSTLEIQRTEQGDSAMYLCASSSGQGDEKLFFGSGTQLSVL.

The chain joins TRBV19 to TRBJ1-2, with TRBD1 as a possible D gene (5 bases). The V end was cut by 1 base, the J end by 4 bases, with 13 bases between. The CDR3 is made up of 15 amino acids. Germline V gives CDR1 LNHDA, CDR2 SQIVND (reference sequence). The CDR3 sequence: CASSIGPGKIYGYTF. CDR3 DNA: TGTGCCAGTAGTATAGGGCCAGGGAAGATCTATGGCTACACCTTC.